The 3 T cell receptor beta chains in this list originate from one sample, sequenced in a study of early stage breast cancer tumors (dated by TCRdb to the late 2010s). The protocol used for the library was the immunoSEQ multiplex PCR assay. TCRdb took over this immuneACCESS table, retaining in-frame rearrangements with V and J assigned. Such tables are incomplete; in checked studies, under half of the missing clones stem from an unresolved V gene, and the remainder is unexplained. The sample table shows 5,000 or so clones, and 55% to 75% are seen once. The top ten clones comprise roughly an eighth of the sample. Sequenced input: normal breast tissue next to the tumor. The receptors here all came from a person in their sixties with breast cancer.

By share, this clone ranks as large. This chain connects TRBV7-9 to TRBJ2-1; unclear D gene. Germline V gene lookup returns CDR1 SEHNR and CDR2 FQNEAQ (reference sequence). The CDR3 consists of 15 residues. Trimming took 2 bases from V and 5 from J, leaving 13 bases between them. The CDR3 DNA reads TGTGCCAGCAGCTTACGGACCCCCTCGCACAATGAGCAGTTCTTC. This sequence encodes CASSLRTPSHNEQFF.

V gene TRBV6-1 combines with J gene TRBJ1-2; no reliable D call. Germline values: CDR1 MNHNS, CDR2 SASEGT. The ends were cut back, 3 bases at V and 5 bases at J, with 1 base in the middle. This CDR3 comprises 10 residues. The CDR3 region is CASSDYGYTF. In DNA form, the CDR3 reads TGTGCCAGCAGTGATTATGGCTACACCTTC.

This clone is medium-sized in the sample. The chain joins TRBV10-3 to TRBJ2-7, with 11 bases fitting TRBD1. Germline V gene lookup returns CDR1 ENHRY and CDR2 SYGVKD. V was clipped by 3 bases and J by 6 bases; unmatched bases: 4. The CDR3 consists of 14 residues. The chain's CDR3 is CAISDPGTGGEQYF. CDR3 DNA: TGTGCCATCAGTGACCCTGGGACAGGGGGCGAGCAGTACTTC.